This T cell receptor beta chain was captured in a study of blood T cell repertoires in COVID-19. Assay: immunoSEQ multiplex PCR; the TCRdb copy retains only in-frame clones and omits some. The data contain approximately 100,000 clones, 70% to 85% of them singletons. Deletions cut 3 bases from V and 7 bases from J, with 15 bases between. The CDR3 loop spans 15 amino acids. Germline-derived CDR1 and CDR2 are SGHTA and FQGNSA. This TCR came from a woman of 80 years or more with active or convalescent COVID-19. The V and J genes are TRBV7-2 and TRBJ1-4; D gene unclear. The sequencing input was peripheral blood. This chain's CDR3 is CASSFQVGVGEKLFF. The CDR3 DNA sequence: TGTGCCAGCAGCTTCCAGGTCGGGGTTGGTGAAAAACTGTTTTTT.